The rows below give T cell receptor beta chains drawn from one sample of a study of T cells in localized non-small cell lung cancer. Measured with immunoSEQ multiplex PCR; TCRdb has only the in-frame clones, and not every one. The table includes around 96,000 clones, roughly 90% detected once. Source: PBMCs, taken before any cancer treatment. These TCRs come from a woman aged 40 to 75 with stage II squamous cell lung carcinoma. CDR3s include the opening cysteine and the closing phenylalanine or tryptophan. The D gene is left open where the match is weak.

V gene	D gene	J gene	CDR3 protein	CDR3 DNA
TRBV2	.	TRBJ1-4	CASSEALGTTNEKLFF	TGTGCCAGCAGTGAAGCGCTGGGAACAACTAATGAAAAACTGTTTTTT
TRBV6-1	TRBD2	TRBJ2-2	CAIRPGLDAVGELFF	TGTGCCATCCGCCCGGGACTAGACGCCGTCGGGGAGCTGTTTTTT
TRBV28	TRBD1	TRBJ2-5	CASSDDEDRGLGTQYF	TGTGCCAGCAGTGACGACGAAGACAGGGGACTTGGGACCCAGTACTTC
TRBV6-5	TRBD1	TRBJ1-1	CASSFTGEGTEAFF	TGTGCCAGCAGTTTCACAGGGGAAGGCACTGAAGCTTTCTTT
TRBV6-5	.	TRBJ1-1	CASSTRTNSNTEAFF	TGTGCCAGCAGTACAAGGACCAATTCGAACACTGAAGCTTTCTTT
TRBV7-2	.	TRBJ2-7	CASSLRVGYEQYF	TGTGCCAGCAGCTTACGAGTGGGCTACGAGCAGTACTTC
TRBV6-1	TRBD2	TRBJ2-1	CASRGGLDEQFF	TGTGCCAGCCGGGGGGGGTTAGATGAGCAGTTCTTC
TRBV13	TRBD2	TRBJ2-3	CASSLGSPLARGGRDTQYF	TGTGCCAGCAGCTTAGGCAGCCCCCTGGCGCGGGGGGGCCGTGATACGCAGTATTTT
TRBV5-1	.	TRBJ2-3	CASSWVGGGHSTDTQYF	TGCGCCAGCAGCTGGGTTGGAGGGGGGCACAGCACAGATACGCAGTATTTT
TRBV2	TRBD1	TRBJ2-7	CASSVGGEGTLEQYF	TGTGCCAGCAGTGTAGGGGGCGAGGGGACCCTCGAGCAGTACTTC
TRBV27	TRBD1	TRBJ2-1	CASSPSSGTGDYNEQFF	TGTGCCAGCAGTCCATCGTCCGGGACAGGGGATTACAATGAGCAGTTCTTC
TRBV2	TRBD1	TRBJ1-2	CASSSTGRGFYGYTF	TGTGCCAGCAGTTCGACAGGGAGGGGGTTCTATGGCTACACCTTC